The sequence of this T cell receptor beta chain was determined in a study of cytomegalovirus exposure and HLA in healthy donors. Notes on the study in general: The majority of CMV-associated TCR beta chains were reported as apparently HLA-restricted in a later analysis. In vitro data verified three CMV-associated chains as specific for CMV antigens. Several of the most significant clusters were apparently associated with common viral pathogens in a later analysis.

Primers for the PCR totalled 60 Vbeta and 13 Jbeta. Sequenced by immunoSEQ multiplex PCR; TCRdb stores in-frame clones only, minus some. The table shows approximately 160,000 clones, with over 75% occurring only once. The CDR3 contains 14 residues. Germline V gives CDR1 SGDLS, CDR2 YYNGEE. The V segment lost 3 bases and the J segment 6 bases; nucleotides outside the gene matches: 5. Comment on this clone: Its target is unknown.

Sequencing was done on a sample of PBMCs. The TCR sequence derives from a woman aged 25 to 39 in good health and CMV-seronegative. The chain links TRBV9 to TRBJ1-4; TRBD1 agrees at 7 bases. CDR3 bases: TGTGCCAGCAGCGCCAGGGGGGACTATGAAAAACTGTTTTTT. Translating gives CASSARGDYEKLFF.